The 12 T cell receptor beta chains listed next were all sequenced from one sample in a study of cytomegalovirus exposure and HLA in healthy donors. Primers for the PCR totalled 60 Vbeta and 13 Jbeta. Assay used: immunoSEQ multiplex PCR; TCRdb lists only in-frame clones, some missing. The sample includes roughly 99,000 clones, around 72% seen only once; the top ten take about 15%. What was sequenced was PBMCs. These receptors originate from a woman aged 40 to 55 in good health and CMV-seropositive.

This sequence joins TRBV6-5 and TRBJ1-5, with D hard to call. The CDR3 has 15 amino acids. Trimming took 0 bases from V and 0 from J, leaving 6 bases between them. CDR1 MNHEY and CDR2 SVGAGI come from the germline V gene. CDR3 in DNA: TGTGCCAGCAGTTACTCGTTCGGTAGCAATCAGCCCCAGCATTTT. Translated: CASSYSFGSNQPQHF.

V gene TRBV27 combines with J gene TRBJ1-5; TRBD1 matches 12 bases. V dropped 7 bases and J dropped 5; count of bases not matched to a gene: 12. Germline values: CDR1 MNHEY, CDR2 SMNVEV (reference sequence). The CDR3 has 17 amino acids. The CDR3 nucleotides are TGTGCCAGCACCGCCGTGTCCGGGACAGGGGGCTATCAGCCCCAGCATTTT. Protein sequence: CASTAVSGTGGYQPQHF.

This clone was detected once. The chain joins TRBV9 to TRBJ1-2; tentative D call: TRBD1 (6 bases). The V end lost 4 bases, the J end lost 5 bases, and 12 bases lay between the germline ends. This CDR3 has 13 amino acids. Germline V gene data show CDR1 as SGDLS and CDR2 as YYNGEE. CDR3 residues: CASSQTGNYGYTF. The CDR3, as DNA: TGTGCCAGCAGCCAAACAGGGAATTATGGCTACACCTTC.

The chain combines TRBV5-6 with TRBJ1-2; 7 positions agree with TRBD1. The CDR3 extends over 15 amino acids. V gave up 0 bases and J gave up 0 bases; unmatched junction bases: 2. CDR1 and CDR2 (germline): SGHDT, YYEEEE. The CDR3 loop is CASSLGDRTNYGYTF. The CDR3 bases are TGTGCCAGCAGCTTGGGGGACAGAACTAACTATGGCTACACCTTC.

This clone was seen more than once but under ten times. The rearrangement uses TRBV4-1 and TRBJ1-2, with a tentative D call TRBD1 (5 bases). The germline CDR1 and CDR2 sequences are MGHRA and YSYEKL. CDR3 length equals 13 residues. V lost 4 bases to trimming and J lost 8 bases, with 14 bases between them. CDR3 sequence (DNA): TGCGCCAGCAGCCGTGAGCCAGGGATAGGCTACACCTTC. This translates into CASSREPGIGYTF.

The gene calls are TRBV6-6 and TRBJ1-2, with D tentatively TRBD1 (5 bases). V was trimmed by 3 bases and J by 8 bases, leaving 10 bases between them. The CDR3 is 12 amino acids. CDR1 and CDR2 (germline): MNHNY, SVGAGI (reference sequence). The CDR3 DNA follows: TGTGCCAGCAGTTATAACGGGGGAGGCTACACCTTC. Encoded protein: CASSYNGGGYTF.

This chain connects TRBV5-6 to TRBJ2-7; D is perhaps TRBD1 (5 bases). Trimming took 1 base from V and 3 from J, leaving 11 bases between them. The CDR3 totals 14 residues. Germline-derived CDR1 and CDR2 are SGHDT and YYEEEE. The CDR3 spells CASSLLSQGYEQYF. The CDR3, as DNA: TGTGCCAGCAGCTTGTTATCGCAGGGCTACGAGCAGTACTTC.

J is TRBJ2-5 and V is TRBV5-1, with D perhaps matching TRBD2 (5 bases). Looked up from germline, CDR1 is SGHRS and CDR2 is YFSETQ. The V gene lost 7 bases and the J gene lost 5 bases, with 18 bases spanning the gap. The CDR3 consists of 14 residues. The CDR3 bases are TGCGCCAGCTGGAGGCGGGCTGGGGAGGAGACCCAGTACTTC. This encodes CASWRRAGEETQYF.

The chain has TRBV28 and TRBJ2-7, with a weak D call TRBD1 (6 bases). The V end was cut by 8 bases, the J end by 2 bases, with 10 bases between. The CDR3 is made up of 12 amino acids. Germline-derived CDR1 and CDR2 are MDHEN and SYDVKM. The CDR3 region is CASLDRTYEQYF. The CDR3 coding sequence is TGTGCCAGCCTGGACAGAACCTACGAGCAGTACTTC.

This chain joins TRBV6-5 and TRBJ2-3, with D possibly matching TRBD1 (6 bases). V gave up 2 bases and J gave up 6 bases, with 9 bases separating them. This CDR3 region has 13 residues. Germline V gene data show CDR1 as MNHEY and CDR2 as SVGAGI. DNA for the CDR3: TGTGCCAGCAGTTACGGTCAGGGGGATACGCAGTATTTT. It codes for CASSYGQGDTQYF.

This rearrangement joins TRBV9 to TRBJ1-2, with unresolved D. Trimming took 0 bases from V and 5 from J, leaving 11 bases between them. The CDR3 totals 14 residues. Germline CDR1 SGDLS, CDR2 YYNGEE. CDR3 region: CASSVGSVSYGYTF. The CDR3 DNA follows: TGTGCCAGCAGCGTAGGATCAGTAAGTTATGGCTACACCTTC.

The CDR3 DNA reads as TGTGCCACCAGCAGAGCTAGCGGGGGGAGCACCGGGGAGCTGTTTTTT. It is translated as CATSRASGGSTGELFF. The chain combines TRBV15 with TRBJ2-2; TRBD2 aligns across 11 bases. Germline V gene sequence: CDR1 LNHNV, CDR2 YYDKDF (reference sequence). CDR3 length: 16 residues. The trim removed 1 base at V and 4 bases at J, leaving 2 bases unmatched.